The sequence of this T cell receptor (beta chain) was determined in a study of regulatory T cells in long-lasting Graves disease (TCRdb year 2021). The study in broad terms: Antithyroid drugs had been taken for less than 3 months by newly diagnosed Graves' disease patients. A total of some 35 samples underwent TCR sequencing, from roughly 13 patients with persistent Graves' disease and approximately 20 patients with newly diagnosed Graves' disease. The study was conducted in China and was registered as a clinical trial. Persistent Graves' disease patients were compared with newly diagnosed Graves' disease patients by peripheral blood TCR sequencing and RNA sequencing.

The CDR3 covers 14 residues, taking in both the cysteine and the phenylalanine. Only CDR3 DNA is held: 42 bases, read in frame from base 1. Trimming leaves V shorter by 0 bases and J shorter by 3 bases, with the junction holding 4 bases beyond the gene matches. CDR1 and CDR2, looked up from the germline V gene (reference sequence), are DFQATT and SNEGSKA. This clonotype was picked up a small number of times. Which antigen it targets is not known. Within one base of it there is no much larger clone, and no base qualities were kept. Taken with the paper, the label for time point translates to: newly diagnosed GD, antithyroid drugs for less than 3 months. RNA was extracted from PBMCs in TRIzol for both TCR sequencing and RNA sequencing. Graves' disease was diagnosed according to American Thyroid Association guidelines. The patients came from an endocrinology department in Xi'an, China. From each patient, roughly 9 milliliters of peripheral blood was collected into an EDTA anticoagulant tube. Ficoll Paque Plus density gradient separation was used to isolate PBMCs, and no further T cell sorting was done. An Agilent 2100 Bioanalyzer and agarose gel were used to check RNA quality, and a NanoDrop 2000 was used to measure RNA concentration.

Findings and caveats that apply to the study as a whole: The authors noted that the small sample size was a limitation that may lower accuracy. Peripheral blood alone was examined, since thyroid tissue, which constituted the primary lesion, could not be accessed. Only the TCR beta chain was sequenced and analyzed. Persistent patients shared more public clonotypes among themselves (over 2,500) than newly diagnosed patients did (about 970). TRBV28, TRBJ1-2 and TRBJ2-5 were preferentially used in persistent disease, while TRBV20-1 and TRBJ2-1 were favored in newly diagnosed disease. Lower TCR Shannon entropy and fewer highly expanded clones were observed in persistent Graves' disease patients than in newly diagnosed patients, which suggested clonal expansion.

Libraries were prepared through multiplex PCR. Sequencer: Illumina HiSeq 4000. iRepertoire HTBI primers and Arm-PCR amplification of CDR3 regions were used to construct TCR beta libraries. Before sequencing, the PCR products went through gel purification. In the authors' own workflow: Across samples, around 58 TRBV and roughly 15 TRBJ segments were identified and used for gene usage analysis of CDR3 amino acid clonotypes. COPE and FqMerger were used to merge the filtered high-quality paired reads into contigs. BLAST was used to align contigs to IMGT TRBV, TRBD and TRBJ reference genes, and CDR3 was defined according to IMGT. Clonotypes above 0.1% frequency were classified as highly expanded clones. Repertoire diversity was measured by Shannon entropy, and V-J evenness by the Gini coefficient. Public clonotypes were defined as clonotypes shared by more than one individual. TCRdb trimmed public reads at Q25 via fastp, called clones via MiXCR and kept in-frame beta chains. For every CDR3 protein sequence, its rows merge into one entry that carries the most common genes and DNA. The V and J calls follow TCRdb's processing rather than the paper's. For this sample there are hundreds of thousands of distinct CDR3 sequences; over 15% appear just once. The ten most abundant clones make up around 37% of the sample.

The receptor's source is a female donor with Graves disease. The sample was peripheral blood mononuclear cells (PBMCs), taken at new diagnosis, from a patient treated with antithyroid drugs. The rearranged segments are TRBV20-1 and TRBJ1-1, and TRBD1 matches 7 of the central bases. The nucleotide sequence reads as follows: TGCAGTGCTAGAGACGACAGGGAATACACTGAAGCTTTCTTT. This yields the protein CSARDDREYTEAFF.